The 5 T cell receptor beta chains below come from one sample, sequenced in a study of cytomegalovirus exposure and HLA in healthy donors (dated by TCRdb to about 2017). Library preparation employed the immunoSEQ multiplex PCR assay. The source is immuneACCESS, and TCRdb retained only in-frame sequences with V and J called. Part of the clones is not carried over; for the studies checked, unresolved V genes explain less than half of this, and the remainder is unexplained. This sample is represented by some 240,000 clones; less than 85% of them were singletons. Of the sample, roughly 5.5% is held by the ten largest clones. The sequenced material came from PBMCs. These receptors all come from a young woman in good health and CMV-seronegative.

This clone was seen only a few times. This chain joins TRBV18 and TRBJ1-1; 12 bases are shared with TRBD1. This CDR3 comprises 15 residues. The junction had 7 bases not matched to a gene; V was cut back by 2 bases and J by 9 bases. Germline-derived CDR1 and CDR2 are KGHSH and LQKENI. The CDR3 loop is CASSPNIRDRGQAFF. CDR3 coding DNA: TGTGCCAGCTCACCAAATATTAGGGACAGGGGGCAAGCTTTCTTT.

The V call is TRBV4-1, the J call TRBJ1-5, with D unclear. There are 17 residues in the CDR3. V dropped 0 bases and J dropped 7 bases, with 19 bases sitting between them. From germline, CDR1 is MGHRA and CDR2 YSYEKL. In DNA form, the CDR3 reads TGCGCCAGCAGCCAAGAGTCCGTGGCAGGTTCGCGACAGCCCCAGCATTTT. It encodes CASSQESVAGSRQPQHF.

The J gene is TRBJ2-5, the V gene TRBV27; 11 positions agree with TRBD1. The CDR3 extends over 14 amino acids. With V trimmed by 6 bases and J by 5 bases, 5 bases remained unmatched. In germline, CDR1 is MNHEY, CDR2 SMNVEV (reference sequence). The CDR3 nucleotides read TGTGCCAGCAGCCGGACAGGGGGCCGGGAGACCCAGTACTTC. As protein: CASSRTGGRETQYF.

The gene calls are TRBV5-1 and TRBJ2-7; D is perhaps TRBD2 (5 bases). Germline lookup yields CDR1 SGHRS and CDR2 YFSETQ. CDR3 length equals 12 residues. The V gene lost 2 bases and the J gene lost 6 bases, with 9 bases spanning the gap. For the CDR3, the DNA is TGCGCCAGCAGCTTATCTCGGGGCGAGCAGTACTTC. It codes for CASSLSRGEQYF.

The V and J genes are TRBV5-1 and TRBJ1-6; D is ambiguous. The germline V and J ends were trimmed by 0 bases and 9 bases, with 7 bases remaining between them. The germline V gene encodes CDR1 SGHRS and CDR2 YFSETQ. The CDR3 runs to 13 residues. CDR3 protein: CASSLAGISPLHF. DNA of the CDR3: TGCGCCAGCAGCTTGGCTGGGATTTCACCCCTCCACTTT.